This TCR beta chain was profiled in a study of cytomegalovirus exposure and HLA in healthy donors. Study observations and caveats: The authors later linked a missense DCLRE1C variant to TCR beta V- and J-gene trimming.

Primers: 60 Vbeta forward and 13 Jbeta reverse. The repertoire was sequenced with immunoSEQ multiplex PCR; TCRdb's copy has only in-frame clones and lacks some. The data hold fewer than 85,000 clones, with about four fifths observed a single time. For this clone: As yet, its antigen is unknown.

The CDR3 consists of 15 residues. V lost 2 bases, J lost 4 bases, and 9 bases lay in between. CDR1 MNHEY and CDR2 SMNVEV come from the germline V gene (reference sequence). The genes are TRBV27 and TRBJ1-6, with D unresolved. What was sequenced was PBMCs. This TCR came from a man aged 35 to 55 in good health and CMV-seronegative. The CDR3 loop is CASSLARDYNSPLHF. For the CDR3, the DNA is TGTGCCAGCAGTTTAGCCCGAGATTATAATTCACCCCTCCACTTT.